This T cell receptor (beta chain) was retrieved from a study of PD-1 blockade in classical Hodgkin lymphoma. Profiled with immunoSEQ multiplex PCR; TCRdb holds only in-frame clones, not every one. In the table there are approximately 5,000 clones, roughly 65% of which are singletons. CDR1 and CDR2 from the germline V gene are SGHVS and FNYEAQ. Trimming cost V 6 bases and J 4 bases; bases outside gene matches: 6. This CDR3 comprises 14 residues. Sample time point: cycle 4 day 1 (C4D1), after about 6 weeks of nivolumab. Every patient relapsed after autologous stem cell transplantation, and brentuximab vedotin exposure varied. Thawed PBMCs were subjected to magnetic negative selection, which yielded isolated CD8+ T cells.

V usage is TRBV7-6 and J usage is TRBJ2-7, with 10 nucleotides matching TRBD1. The sample was CD8+ T cells from blood, taken before the fourth cycle of nivolumab. This clonotype was sampled from a human donor with classical Hodgkin lymphoma. CDR3 in amino acids: CASSLGTGAYEQYF. The CDR3 DNA follows: TGTGCCAGCAGTCTCGGGACAGGGGCGTACGAGCAGTACTTC.